The rows below give T cell receptor beta chains drawn from one sample of a study of cytomegalovirus exposure and HLA in healthy donors. The repertoire was sequenced with immunoSEQ multiplex PCR; TCRdb's copy has only in-frame clones and lacks some. The sample contains 100,000 to 120,000 clones, around 85% of which appear only once. Sequences were obtained from PBMCs. Receptor source: a man under 40 in good health and CMV-seropositive. CDR3s include the opening cysteine and the closing phenylalanine or tryptophan. Each record gives: CDR3 DNA, CDR3 protein, V gene, D gene, J gene, clone size. A D gene is named only where the DNA matches it firmly. Clone size appears in some rows only: once, few, many, or a class for an expanded clone.

CDR3 DNA: TGTGCCAGCAGCTTCGCACCAGGGGCTGGAAACGAGCAGTACTTC
CDR3 protein: CASSFAPGAGNEQYF
V gene: TRBV5-6
D gene: .
J gene: TRBJ2-7
clone size: .

CDR3 DNA: TGTGCCAGCAGGGAGCGGACTAGCGGGGGCACCGGGGAGCTGTTTTTT
CDR3 protein: CASRERTSGGTGELFF
V gene: TRBV2
D gene: TRBD2
J gene: TRBJ2-2
clone size: .

CDR3 DNA: TGTGCCACCCAACTTTCGGCCATGAGGTCTGAAGCTTTCTTT
CDR3 protein: CATQLSAMRSEAFF
V gene: TRBV19
D gene: .
J gene: TRBJ1-1
clone size: .

CDR3 DNA: TGTGCCAGCAGCTTAAGAGCCACTAATGAAAAACTGTTTTTT
CDR3 protein: CASSLRATNEKLFF
V gene: TRBV7-9
D gene: .
J gene: TRBJ1-4
clone size: .

CDR3 DNA: TGCGCCAGCAGCCACCCGGGACAGGCGACTTACGAGCAGTACTTC
CDR3 protein: CASSHPGQATYEQYF
V gene: TRBV4-1
D gene: TRBD1
J gene: TRBJ2-7
clone size: .

CDR3 DNA: TGCGCCAGCAGCTTGGATGGACAGCCAATAGAGACCCAGTACTTC
CDR3 protein: CASSLDGQPIETQYF
V gene: TRBV5-1
D gene: .
J gene: TRBJ2-5
clone size: once

CDR3 DNA: TGCGCCAGCAGCTTCAAGAGTGCGAACACCGGGGAGCTGTTTTTT
CDR3 protein: CASSFKSANTGELFF
V gene: TRBV5-1
D gene: .
J gene: TRBJ2-2
clone size: .

CDR3 DNA: TGTGCCAGCAGCGTAGCGGGGACTACCTACGAGCAGTACTTC
CDR3 protein: CASSVAGTTYEQYF
V gene: TRBV9
D gene: TRBD2
J gene: TRBJ2-7
clone size: .

CDR3 DNA: TGTGCCAGCAGCGTAGAAAGGACAGGGTCACCCCTCCACTTT
CDR3 protein: CASSVERTGSPLHF
V gene: TRBV9
D gene: TRBD1
J gene: TRBJ1-6
clone size: once

CDR3 DNA: TGTGCCAGCAGTAAGGGGGCGCCGGACTATGGCTACACCTTC
CDR3 protein: CASSKGAPDYGYTF
V gene: TRBV6-6
D gene: TRBD1
J gene: TRBJ1-2
clone size: once

CDR3 DNA: TGCGCCAGCAGCTCGATCCCGGGACAGCGGACTGAAGCTTTCTTT
CDR3 protein: CASSSIPGQRTEAFF
V gene: TRBV5-1
D gene: TRBD1
J gene: TRBJ1-1
clone size: .

CDR3 DNA: TGTGCCAGCAGCTCCCCTTACTATGGCTACACCTTC
CDR3 protein: CASSSPYYGYTF
V gene: TRBV7-9
D gene: .
J gene: TRBJ1-2
clone size: few

CDR3 DNA: TGCGCCAGCAGCTCCCAAGGGAGTAACTACAATGAGCAGTTCTTC
CDR3 protein: CASSSQGSNYNEQFF
V gene: TRBV5-1
D gene: .
J gene: TRBJ2-1
clone size: .

CDR3 DNA: TGTGCCAGTAGTATAGCGGCAGGGAGGACTGAAGCTTTCTTT
CDR3 protein: CASSIAAGRTEAFF
V gene: TRBV19
D gene: .
J gene: TRBJ1-1
clone size: .

CDR3 DNA: TGTGCCAGCAGCGAAGGACAGCACTCCTATAATTCACCCCTCCACTTT
CDR3 protein: CASSEGQHSYNSPLHF
V gene: TRBV6-1
D gene: .
J gene: TRBJ1-6
clone size: .

CDR3 DNA: TGTGCCAACCCCCCGGGACAGAACACTGAAGCTTTCTTT
CDR3 protein: CANPPGQNTEAFF
V gene: TRBV2
D gene: .
J gene: TRBJ1-1
clone size: .

CDR3 DNA: TGTGCCTGGAGTGTACAGGGGGGGTACGAGCAGTACTTC
CDR3 protein: CAWSVQGGYEQYF
V gene: TRBV30
D gene: .
J gene: TRBJ2-7
clone size: .

CDR3 DNA: TGTGCCAGCACTACCACCGGGGAGAGCGGGGGGGGAGATACGCAGTATTTT
CDR3 protein: CASTTTGESGGGDTQYF
V gene: TRBV7-6
D gene: TRBD2
J gene: TRBJ2-3
clone size: .

CDR3 DNA: TGTGCCAGCAGCGTAGCTACGGGGGGCCCTAATGAGCAGTTCTTC
CDR3 protein: CASSVATGGPNEQFF
V gene: TRBV9
D gene: .
J gene: TRBJ2-1
clone size: .

CDR3 DNA: TGTGCCAGCAGTTTTTACGATCTAGAGGAACGGAATGAGCAGTTCTTC
CDR3 protein: CASSFYDLEERNEQFF
V gene: TRBV27
D gene: .
J gene: TRBJ2-1
clone size: .

CDR3 DNA: TGCGCCAGCAGACCCGCGGATAGCTCCTACGAGCAGTACTTC
CDR3 protein: CASRPADSSYEQYF
V gene: TRBV10-2
D gene: .
J gene: TRBJ2-7
clone size: .

CDR3 DNA: TGCGCCAGCAGCTTGGCCGACAGGGAGTATTATGGCTACACCTTC
CDR3 protein: CASSLADREYYGYTF
V gene: TRBV5-1
D gene: TRBD1
J gene: TRBJ1-2
clone size: .

CDR3 DNA: TGTGCCTGGAGTATCGGACAGGATAATGAAAAACTGTTTTTT
CDR3 protein: CAWSIGQDNEKLFF
V gene: TRBV30
D gene: TRBD1
J gene: TRBJ1-4
clone size: .

CDR3 DNA: TGTGCCAGCAGCCTTGACCCTGCTAGCTCTGGAAACACCATATATTTT
CDR3 protein: CASSLDPASSGNTIYF
V gene: TRBV13
D gene: .
J gene: TRBJ1-3
clone size: .

CDR3 DNA: TGTGCCAGCAGCGTTATAGCGGGGTCTTATACGCAGTATTTT
CDR3 protein: CASSVIAGSYTQYF
V gene: TRBV9
D gene: TRBD2
J gene: TRBJ2-3
clone size: .

CDR3 DNA: TGTGCCAGCAGCGTTGCGCTGGACTATGGCTACACCTTC
CDR3 protein: CASSVALDYGYTF
V gene: TRBV6-1
D gene: .
J gene: TRBJ1-2
clone size: few

CDR3 DNA: TGCGCCAGCAGCCAAGTCCATGGGAGAAATGAAAAACTGTTTTTT
CDR3 protein: CASSQVHGRNEKLFF
V gene: TRBV7-9
D gene: .
J gene: TRBJ1-4
clone size: .

CDR3 DNA: TGTGCCAGCAGTGGAGGGGGCTACGAGCAGTACTTC
CDR3 protein: CASSGGGYEQYF
V gene: TRBV2
D gene: .
J gene: TRBJ2-7
clone size: .

CDR3 DNA: TGTGCCAGCAGGATACAGGGGGACGGGTCACCCCTCCACTTT
CDR3 protein: CASRIQGDGSPLHF
V gene: TRBV6-1
D gene: TRBD1
J gene: TRBJ1-6
clone size: few

CDR3 DNA: TGTGCCAGCAGCTTAGTATCCAGGGGCCAGGAAGCTTTCTTT
CDR3 protein: CASSLVSRGQEAFF
V gene: TRBV7-2
D gene: .
J gene: TRBJ1-1
clone size: .

CDR3 DNA: TGTGCCAGCAGTTACTCGAAGGGGGCCCACGAGCAGTACTTC
CDR3 protein: CASSYSKGAHEQYF
V gene: TRBV6-5
D gene: TRBD1
J gene: TRBJ2-7
clone size: .

CDR3 DNA: TGTGCCAGCAGCGAGAGTATCGGGACAGGGTACTTCTATGGCTACACCTTC
CDR3 protein: CASSESIGTGYFYGYTF
V gene: TRBV5-6
D gene: TRBD1
J gene: TRBJ1-2
clone size: .

CDR3 DNA: TGCGCCAGCAGCCCCGGACAGGGAAGAGATTCACCCCTCCACTTT
CDR3 protein: CASSPGQGRDSPLHF
V gene: TRBV5-1
D gene: TRBD1
J gene: TRBJ1-6
clone size: .

CDR3 DNA: TGTGCCAGCAGCCCGGGACAGGCGGGAACTGAAGCTTTCTTT
CDR3 protein: CASSPGQAGTEAFF
V gene: TRBV7-9
D gene: TRBD1
J gene: TRBJ1-1
clone size: .

CDR3 DNA: TGTGCCAGCAGGCCGGGACAGGGACTTTACGAGCAGTACTTC
CDR3 protein: CASRPGQGLYEQYF
V gene: TRBV6-1
D gene: TRBD1
J gene: TRBJ2-7
clone size: .

CDR3 DNA: TGTGCCAGCAGCTTATGGGGGACAGGGAGTGGACTGTTTTTT
CDR3 protein: CASSLWGTGSGLFF
V gene: TRBV5-5
D gene: TRBD1
J gene: TRBJ1-4
clone size: few

CDR3 DNA: TGCGCCAGCAGCCGTCGCACCGGGGGTTTCGATACGCAGTATTTT
CDR3 protein: CASSRRTGGFDTQYF
V gene: TRBV4-3
D gene: .
J gene: TRBJ2-3
clone size: .

CDR3 DNA: TGTGCCAGCAGCTTTACCGGGACAGTTACCTACGAGCAGTACTTC
CDR3 protein: CASSFTGTVTYEQYF
V gene: TRBV5-6
D gene: TRBD1
J gene: TRBJ2-7
clone size: .

CDR3 DNA: TGTGCCAGCAGCATTGAGAGTGGGACAGGGGGCATTCAGTACTTC
CDR3 protein: CASSIESGTGGIQYF
V gene: TRBV5-6
D gene: TRBD1
J gene: TRBJ2-4
clone size: .

CDR3 DNA: TGTGCCAGCAGCTTAGGTGGCGGGGGGTCCTACGAGCAGTACTTC
CDR3 protein: CASSLGGGGSYEQYF
V gene: TRBV13
D gene: TRBD2
J gene: TRBJ2-7
clone size: .